The rows below give T cell receptor beta chains drawn from one sample of a study of vaccination effects on CD4 cells after COVID-19. Their cognate antigens are unknown. The protocol was immunoSEQ multiplex PCR, while the TCRdb copy is restricted to in-frame clones and leaves out a portion. The sample has tens of thousands of clones; over 70% are singletons. The sample was CD4+ T cells from PBMCs cultured with HCoV-OC43 spike peptides, taken before COVID-19 vaccination. These receptors were obtained from a human donor who received a COVID-19 vaccine. Both conserved end residues are part of each CDR3. The order of the fields is V gene, clone size, D gene, J gene, CDR3 protein, CDR3 DNA. A D gene is named only where the DNA matches it firmly. Clone size is not always given. Where it is, it says once, few, many or a class for expanded clones.

>TRBV7-2|.|.|TRBJ2-4
CASSPGVGAKIIAKNIQYF
TGTGCCAGCAGCCCTGGGGTTGGCGCCAAAATTATAGCCAAAAACATTCAGTACTTC
>TRBV9|.|.|TRBJ1-6
CASSETSSYNSPLHF
TGTGCCAGCAGCGAGACAAGCTCCTATAATTCACCCCTCCACTTT
>TRBV4-2|once|TRBD2|TRBJ2-1
CASSQDPATSGEYNEQFF
TGTGCCAGCAGCCAAGATCCGGCGACTAGCGGAGAGTACAATGAGCAGTTCTTC
>TRBV25-1|.|TRBD1|TRBJ1-1
CASNYAGQGTTEAFF
TGTGCCAGCAATTATGCGGGACAGGGGACCACTGAAGCTTTCTTT
>TRBV7-2|.|TRBD1|TRBJ1-2
CASSLRDRGDYGYTF
TGTGCCAGCAGCCTCAGGGACAGGGGGGACTATGGCTACACCTTC
>TRBV4-2|once|.|TRBJ1-1
CASTLRPNTEAFF
TGTGCCAGCACCCTAAGGCCGAACACTGAAGCTTTCTTT
>TRBV10-2|.|.|TRBJ1-6
CASSEMADNSPLHF
TGCGCCAGCAGTGAGATGGCAGATAATTCACCCCTCCACTTT
>TRBV15|.|.|TRBJ1-2
CATSRVGQIRGYTF
TGTGCCACCAGCAGAGTAGGGCAGATCAGAGGCTACACCTTC
>TRBV10-2|once|.|TRBJ2-3
CASSKTVTVDTQYF
TGCGCCAGCTCAAAGACGGTCACGGTTGATACGCAGTATTTT
>TRBV7-2|.|.|TRBJ2-5
CASSLGLLSAETQYF
TGTGCCAGCAGCTTAGGTCTGTTATCGGCAGAGACCCAGTACTTC
>TRBV5-1|.|.|TRBJ2-3
CASSLQGLGTDTQYF
TGCGCCAGCAGCTTGCAGGGGCTGGGCACAGATACGCAGTATTTT
>TRBV19|.|TRBD1|TRBJ1-1
CASSFRTGTMNTEAFF
TGTGCCAGTAGTTTTAGGACAGGGACCATGAACACTGAAGCTTTCTTT
>TRBV24-1|.|.|TRBJ2-5
CATSDPRGGGETQYF
TGTGCCACCAGTGATCCTCGGGGAGGGGGAGAGACCCAGTACTTC
>TRBV12-2|.|.|TRBJ2-2
CASRLARSRGQEGTGELFF
TGTGCAAGTCGCTTAGCGAGATCCAGGGGGCAAGAGGGGACCGGGGAGCTGTTTTTT
>TRBV18|.|.|TRBJ2-4
CASSPRVGSVGKNIQYF
TGTGCCAGCTCACCACGTGTCGGGAGCGTCGGCAAAAACATTCAGTACTTC
>TRBV5-1|.|TRBD2|TRBJ2-5
CASSLLAGDQETQYF
TGCGCCAGCAGCTTGTTAGCGGGGGATCAGGAGACCCAGTACTTC
>TRBV29-1|.|.|TRBJ2-1
CSVDSGSSYNEQFF
TGCAGCGTTGACTCGGGAAGCTCCTACAATGAGCAGTTCTTC
>TRBV2|few|.|TRBJ1-6
CASSPTRNNSPLHF
TGTGCCAGCAGTCCTACTAGGAATAATTCACCCCTCCACTTT
>TRBV28|.|.|TRBJ1-1
CASIRVTNTEAFF
TGTGCCAGCATCAGGGTCACCAACACTGAAGCTTTCTTT
>TRBV6-6|.|.|TRBJ1-2
CASSPGHYGYTF
TGTGCCAGCAGTCCGGGACACTATGGCTACACCTTC
>TRBV19|few|.|TRBJ1-2
CASSIDRDKNYGYTF
TGTGCCAGTAGTATAGATAGAGACAAAAACTATGGCTACACCTTC
>TRBV4-1|few|.|TRBJ1-2
CASSQVPGGGYTF
TGCGCCAGCAGCCAAGTACCGGGGGGTGGCTACACCTTC
>TRBV3-1/TRBV3-2|.|.|TRBJ1-5
CASSPQGFFQPQHF
TGTGCCAGCAGCCCACAGGGTTTTTTTCAGCCCCAGCATTTT
>TRBV15|.|.|TRBJ2-5
CATSRVVPYQETQYF
TGTGCCACCAGCAGAGTGGTACCGTACCAAGAGACCCAGTACTTC
>TRBV19|.|TRBD1|TRBJ1-5
CATQQGASSGIWPQHF
TGTGCCACCCAGCAGGGGGCATCTTCAGGAATATGGCCCCAGCATTTT
>TRBV7-3|.|TRBD2|TRBJ2-5
CASSPLIAGDGLQETQYF
TGTGCCAGCAGCCCCCTGATAGCGGGGGATGGACTACAAGAGACCCAGTACTTC
>TRBV7-2|.|.|TRBJ2-2
CASSLELAVINTGELFF
TGTGCCAGCAGCTTAGAACTAGCCGTAATAAACACCGGGGAGCTGTTTTTT
>TRBV24-1|.|.|TRBJ2-4
CATWGRASTDLAKNIQYF
TGTGCCACCTGGGGCAGGGCCTCAACGGATCTAGCCAAAAACATTCAGTACTTC
>TRBV19|.|.|TRBJ1-6
CASSIVSANSPLHF
TGTGCCAGTAGTATTGTCTCAGCCAATTCACCCCTCCACTTT
>TRBV3-1/TRBV3-2|.|.|TRBJ2-5
CASSQAVVSKTQYF
TGTGCCAGCAGCCAAGCGGTGGTATCGAAGACCCAGTACTTC
>TRBV7-9|.|.|TRBJ1-2
CASSTGAGYGYTF
TGTGCCAGCTCGACCGGGGCGGGATATGGCTACACCTTC
>TRBV6-2/TRBV6-3|.|.|TRBJ1-2
CASSYLWVNYGYTF
TGTGCCAGCAGTTACCTTTGGGTTAACTATGGCTACACCTTC
>TRBV6-5|.|.|TRBJ2-5
CASSYPGLGGTQYF
TGTGCCAGCAGTTACCCGGGTCTAGGGGGGACCCAGTACTTC
>TRBV5-6|.|TRBD1|TRBJ1-1
CASSPPGQGVITEAFF
TGTGCCAGCAGCCCACCGGGACAGGGGGTCATCACTGAAGCTTTCTTT
>TRBV3-1/TRBV3-2|few|.|TRBJ1-1
CASSREYTEAFF
TGTGCCAGCAGCCGGGAGTACACTGAAGCTTTCTTT
>TRBV28|.|TRBD1|TRBJ1-5
CASSFVTGGPQPQHF
TGTGCCAGCAGTTTTGTGACAGGGGGCCCTCAGCCCCAGCATTTT
>TRBV28|.|.|TRBJ1-5
CASSFSHLSRQGQPQHF
TGTGCCAGCAGTTTTTCCCACCTTTCGAGGCAGGGTCAGCCCCAGCATTTT
>TRBV11-2|.|TRBD2|TRBJ2-5
CASSLGGGAGGYQETQYF
TGTGCCAGCAGCTTAGGAGGTGGAGCGGGGGGGTACCAAGAGACCCAGTACTTC
>TRBV3-1/TRBV3-2|.|.|TRBJ2-2
CASSQDLTGELFF
TGTGCCAGCAGCCAAGATCTCACCGGGGAGCTGTTTTTT
>TRBV27|.|TRBD1|TRBJ2-3
CASRDRVTDTQYF
TGTGCCAGCAGGGACAGGGTCACAGATACGCAGTATTTT
>TRBV6-5|.|.|TRBJ2-3
CASSQGYQGDTQYF
TGTGCCAGCTCCCAGGGGTACCAAGGAGATACGCAGTATTTT
>TRBV19|few|.|TRBJ1-5
CASSIQGSQPQHF
TGTGCCAGTAGTATACAGGGGAGTCAGCCCCAGCATTTT
>TRBV5-1|.|.|TRBJ2-5
CASSALGGAETQYF
TGCGCCAGCAGCGCCCTGGGTGGGGCGGAGACCCAGTACTTC
>TRBV11-1|.|.|TRBJ1-2
CASSKSGANYGYTF
TGTGCCAGCAGCAAATCAGGGGCTAACTATGGCTACACCTTC
>TRBV6-5|.|TRBD1|TRBJ1-1
CASSAQGYKNTEAFF
TGTGCCAGCAGCGCACAGGGGTACAAGAACACTGAAGCTTTCTTT
>TRBV14|.|.|TRBJ1-3
CASSQASADNYFSGNTIYF
TGTGCCAGCAGCCAAGCTAGTGCGGACAACTACTTCTCTGGAAACACCATATATTTT
>TRBV10-3|.|.|TRBJ1-2
CAISRPGEGYTF
TGTGCCATCAGTCGACCCGGCGAGGGCTACACCTTC
>TRBV24-1|few|TRBD1|TRBJ1-1
CATSGTGLNTEAFF
TGTGCCACCTCCGGGACAGGACTGAACACTGAAGCTTTCTTT
>TRBV18|.|.|TRBJ1-1
CASSPPGGVGANTEAFF
TGTGCCAGCTCACCCCCGGGGGGGGTGGGGGCGAACACTGAAGCTTTCTTT
>TRBV7-2|once|TRBD2|TRBJ2-3
CASSASLAGTDTQYF
TGTGCCAGCAGCGCAAGCTTAGCGGGGACAGATACGCAGTATTTT
>TRBV10-3|once|TRBD1|TRBJ2-3
CAISDPGQGGRDTQYF
TGTGCCATCAGTGACCCGGGACAGGGAGGGCGAGATACGCAGTATTTT
>TRBV5-1|.|.|TRBJ1-2
CASSFLTGQASGYTF
TGCGCCAGCAGCTTTTTAACCGGGCAGGCAAGTGGCTACACCTTC
>TRBV21-1|.|.|TRBJ1-3
CASSKGGVKRARVVNTIYF
TGTGCCAGCAGCAAGGGAGGGGTTAAACGGGCCCGGGTAGTAAACACCATATATTTT
>TRBV18|.|TRBD1|TRBJ2-2
CASSQLPPTGALTGELFF
TGTGCCAGCTCACAACTACCACCGACAGGGGCCCTCACCGGGGAGCTGTTTTTT
>TRBV18|.|.|TRBJ1-2
CASSPDRHDGYTF
TGTGCCAGCTCACCCGACAGACACGATGGCTACACCTTC
>TRBV27|.|.|TRBJ1-4
CASSLSRVGEKLFF
TGTGCCAGCAGTTTAAGCAGGGTCGGTGAAAAACTGTTTTTT
>TRBV4-3|.|.|TRBJ1-1
CASSQDWMRPNTEAFF
TGCGCCAGCAGCCAAGATTGGATGCGACCGAACACTGAAGCTTTCTTT
>TRBV30|.|TRBD1|TRBJ1-2
CAWSDPRTGHHRGYTF
TGTGCCTGGAGCGACCCCAGGACAGGCCACCATCGTGGCTACACCTTC
>TRBV7-7|.|.|TRBJ2-2
CASSLSSRSNTGELFF
TGTGCCAGCAGCTTATCTAGCCGATCGAACACCGGGGAGCTGTTTTTT
>TRBV28|.|.|TRBJ1-5
CASSFGHNQPQHF
TGTGCCAGCAGTTTTGGGCATAATCAGCCCCAGCATTTT